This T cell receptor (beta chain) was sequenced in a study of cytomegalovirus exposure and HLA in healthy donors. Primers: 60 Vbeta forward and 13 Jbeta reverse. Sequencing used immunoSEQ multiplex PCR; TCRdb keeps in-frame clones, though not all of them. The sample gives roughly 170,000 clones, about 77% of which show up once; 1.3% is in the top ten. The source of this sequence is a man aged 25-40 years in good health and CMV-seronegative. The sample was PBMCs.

The CDR3 nucleotides are TGTGCCAGCTCATTTTCCCCGCTAGCGGCAAACTACGAGCAGTACTTC. Translating gives CASSFSPLAANYEQYF. This chain links TRBV18 with TRBJ2-7; 7 positions match TRBD2. Per the germline V gene, CDR1 is KGHSH and CDR2 is LQKENI. J gave up 3 bases and V 5 bases, and 13 bases lay outside the gene matches. The CDR3 is 16 residues long. The full variable domain, in which reference TRBV18 and TRBJ2-7 provide the parts outside the CDR3, is NAGVMQNPRHLVRRRGQEARLRCSPMKGHSHVYWYRQLPEEGLKFMVYLQKENIIDESGMPKERFSAEFPKEGPSILRIQQVVRGDSAAYFCASSFSPLAANYEQYFGPGTRLTVT.